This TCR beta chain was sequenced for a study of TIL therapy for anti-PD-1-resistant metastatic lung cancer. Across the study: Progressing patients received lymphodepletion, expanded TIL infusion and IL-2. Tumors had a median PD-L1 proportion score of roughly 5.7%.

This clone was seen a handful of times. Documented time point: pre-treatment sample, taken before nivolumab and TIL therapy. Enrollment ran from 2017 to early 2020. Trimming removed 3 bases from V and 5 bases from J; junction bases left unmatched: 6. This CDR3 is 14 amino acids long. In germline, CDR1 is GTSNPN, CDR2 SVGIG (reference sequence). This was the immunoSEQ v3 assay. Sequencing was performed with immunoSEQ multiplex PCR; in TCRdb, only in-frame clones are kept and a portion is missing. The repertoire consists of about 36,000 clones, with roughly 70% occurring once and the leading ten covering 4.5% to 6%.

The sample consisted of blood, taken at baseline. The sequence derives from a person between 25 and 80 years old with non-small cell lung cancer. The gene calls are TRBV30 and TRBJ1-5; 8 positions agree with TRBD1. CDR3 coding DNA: TGTGCCTGGAGGGGGCCAGGGGGCCATCAGCCCCAGCATTTT. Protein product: CAWRGPGGHQPQHF.